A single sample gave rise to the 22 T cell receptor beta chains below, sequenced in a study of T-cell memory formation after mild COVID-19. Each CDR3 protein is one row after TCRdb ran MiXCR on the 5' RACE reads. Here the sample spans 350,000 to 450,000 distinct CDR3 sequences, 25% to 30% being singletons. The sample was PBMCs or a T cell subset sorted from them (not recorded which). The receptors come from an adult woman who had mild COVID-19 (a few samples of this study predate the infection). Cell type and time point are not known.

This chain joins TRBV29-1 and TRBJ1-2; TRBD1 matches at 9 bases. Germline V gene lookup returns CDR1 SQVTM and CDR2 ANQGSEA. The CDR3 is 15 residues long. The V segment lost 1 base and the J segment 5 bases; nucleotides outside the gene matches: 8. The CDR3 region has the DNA TGCAGCGTTGAAGGTAGAGGGACAGGGCCTTATGGCTACACCTTC. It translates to CSVEGRGTGPYGYTF.

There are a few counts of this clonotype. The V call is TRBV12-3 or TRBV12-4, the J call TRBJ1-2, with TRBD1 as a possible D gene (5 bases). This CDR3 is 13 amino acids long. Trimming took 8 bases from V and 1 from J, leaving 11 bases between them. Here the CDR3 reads CASRGPGNYGYTF. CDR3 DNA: TGTGCCAGCCGGGGACCTGGTAACTATGGCTACACCTTC.

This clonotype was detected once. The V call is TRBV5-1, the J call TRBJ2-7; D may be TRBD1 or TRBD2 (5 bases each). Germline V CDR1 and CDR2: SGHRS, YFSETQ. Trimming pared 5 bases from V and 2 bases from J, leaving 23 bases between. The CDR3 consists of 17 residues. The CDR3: CASRQVGGPRLPYEQYF. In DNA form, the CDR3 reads TGCGCCAGCAGGCAGGTTGGGGGACCCCGACTCCCCTACGAGCAGTACTTC. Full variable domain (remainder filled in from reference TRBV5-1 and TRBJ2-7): KAGVTQTPRYLIKTRGQQVTLSCSPISGHRSVSWYQQTPGQGLQFLFEYFSETQRNKGNFPGRFSGRQFSNSRSEMNVSTLELGDSALYLCASRQVGGPRLPYEQYFGPGTRLTVT.

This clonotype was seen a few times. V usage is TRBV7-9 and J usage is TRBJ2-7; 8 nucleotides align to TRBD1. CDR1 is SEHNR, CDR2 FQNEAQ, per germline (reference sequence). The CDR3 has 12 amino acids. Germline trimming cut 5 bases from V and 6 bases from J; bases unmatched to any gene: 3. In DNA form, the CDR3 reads TGTGCCAGCAGCAAAGACAGGGGCGAGCAGTACTTC. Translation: CASSKDRGEQYF.

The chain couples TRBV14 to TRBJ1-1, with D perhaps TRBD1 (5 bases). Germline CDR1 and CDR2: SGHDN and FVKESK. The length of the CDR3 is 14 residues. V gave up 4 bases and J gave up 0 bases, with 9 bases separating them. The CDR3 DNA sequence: TGTGCCAGCAGCCCACAGGCGGTGAACACTGAAGCTTTCTTT. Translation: CASSPQAVNTEAFF.

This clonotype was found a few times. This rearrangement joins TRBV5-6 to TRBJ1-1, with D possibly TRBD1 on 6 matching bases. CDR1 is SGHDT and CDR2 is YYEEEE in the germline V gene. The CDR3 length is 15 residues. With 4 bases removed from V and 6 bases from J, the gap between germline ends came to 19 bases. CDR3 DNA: TGTGCCAGCAGCGGAATGGGGGGCTCCCGGGCTGAAGCTTTCTTT. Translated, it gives CASSGMGGSRAEAFF.

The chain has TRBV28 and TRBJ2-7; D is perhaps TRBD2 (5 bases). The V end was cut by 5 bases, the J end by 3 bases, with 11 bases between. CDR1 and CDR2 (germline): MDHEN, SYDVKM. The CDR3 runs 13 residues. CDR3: CASSLMGSYEQYF. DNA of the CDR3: TGTGCCAGCAGTCTAATGGGGAGCTACGAGCAGTACTTC.

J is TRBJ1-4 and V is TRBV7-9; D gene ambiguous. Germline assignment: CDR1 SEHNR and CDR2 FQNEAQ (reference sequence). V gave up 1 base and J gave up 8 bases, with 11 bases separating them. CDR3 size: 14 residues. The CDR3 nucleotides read TGTGCCAGCAGCTTAGTTACGGGGAGAGAAAAACTGTTTTTT. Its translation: CASSLVTGREKLFF.

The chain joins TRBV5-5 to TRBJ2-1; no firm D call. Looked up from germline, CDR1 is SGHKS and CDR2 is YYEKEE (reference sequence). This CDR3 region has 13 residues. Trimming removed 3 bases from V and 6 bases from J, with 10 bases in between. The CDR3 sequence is CASSSSGFNEQFF. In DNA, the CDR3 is TGTGCCAGCAGCTCCTCCGGGTTCAATGAGCAGTTCTTC.

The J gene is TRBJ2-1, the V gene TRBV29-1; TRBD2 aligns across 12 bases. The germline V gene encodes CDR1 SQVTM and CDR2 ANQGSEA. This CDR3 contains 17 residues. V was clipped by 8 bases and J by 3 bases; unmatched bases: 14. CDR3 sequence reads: CSHGGLAGGFFYNEQFF. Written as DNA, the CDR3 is TGCAGCCATGGCGGCCTAGCGGGGGGGTTCTTCTACAATGAGCAGTTCTTC.

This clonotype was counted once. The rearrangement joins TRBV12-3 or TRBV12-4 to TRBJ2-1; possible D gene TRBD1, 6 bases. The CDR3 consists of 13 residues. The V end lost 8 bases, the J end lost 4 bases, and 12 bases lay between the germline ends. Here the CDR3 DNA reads TGTGCCAGCCGGGACACCGTTTACAATGAGCAGTTCTTC. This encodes CASRDTVYNEQFF.

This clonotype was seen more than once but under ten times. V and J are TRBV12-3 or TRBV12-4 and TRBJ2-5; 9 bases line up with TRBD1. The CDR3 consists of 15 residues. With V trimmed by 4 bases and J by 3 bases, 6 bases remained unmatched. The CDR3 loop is CASSSSGTGKETQYF. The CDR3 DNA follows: TGTGCCAGCAGTTCTTCTGGGACAGGGAAAGAGACCCAGTACTTC.

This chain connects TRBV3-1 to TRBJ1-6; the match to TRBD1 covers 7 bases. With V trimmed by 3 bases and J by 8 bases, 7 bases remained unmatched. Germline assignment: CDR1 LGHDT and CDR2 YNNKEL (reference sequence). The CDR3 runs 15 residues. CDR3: CASSHIKTGYSPLHF. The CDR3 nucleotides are TGTGCCAGCAGCCACATTAAGACAGGGTATTCACCCCTCCACTTT. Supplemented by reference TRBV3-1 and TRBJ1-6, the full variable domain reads DTAVSQTPKYLVTQMGNDKSIKCEQNLGHDTMYWYKQDSKKFLKIMFSYNNKELIINETVPNRFSPKSPDKAHLNLHINSLELGDSAVYFCASSHIKTGYSPLHFGNGTRLTVT.

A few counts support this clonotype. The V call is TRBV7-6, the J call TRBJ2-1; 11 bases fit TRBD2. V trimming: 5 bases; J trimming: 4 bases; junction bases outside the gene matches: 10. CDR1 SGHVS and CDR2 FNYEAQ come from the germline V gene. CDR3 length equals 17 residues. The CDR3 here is CASSPSGLAGGYNEQFF. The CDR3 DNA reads TGTGCCAGCAGCCCGTCGGGGTTAGCGGGAGGGTACAATGAGCAGTTCTTC. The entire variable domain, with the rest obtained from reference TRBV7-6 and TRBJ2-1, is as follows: GAGVSQSPRYKVTKRGQDVALRCDPISGHVSLYWYRQALGQGPEFLTYFNYEAQQDKSGLPNDRFSAERPEGSISTLTIQRTEQRDSAMYRCASSPSGLAGGYNEQFFGPGTRLTVL.

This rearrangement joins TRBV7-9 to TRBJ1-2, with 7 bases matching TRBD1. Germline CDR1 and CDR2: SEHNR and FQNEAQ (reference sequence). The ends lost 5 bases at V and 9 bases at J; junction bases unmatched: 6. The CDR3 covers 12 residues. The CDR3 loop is CASSDRDSSYTF. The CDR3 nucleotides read TGTGCCAGCAGCGACCGGGACAGCAGCTACACCTTC. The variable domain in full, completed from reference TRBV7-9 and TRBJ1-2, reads DTGVSQNPRHKITKRGQNVTFRCDPISEHNRLYWYRQTLGQGPEFLTYFQNEAQLEKSRLLSDRFSAERPKGSFSTLEIQRTEQGDSAMYLCASSDRDSSYTFGSGTRLTVV.

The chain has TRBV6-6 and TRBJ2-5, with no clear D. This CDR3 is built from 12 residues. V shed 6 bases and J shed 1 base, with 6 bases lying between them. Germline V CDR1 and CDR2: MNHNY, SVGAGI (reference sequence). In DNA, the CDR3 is TGTGCCAGCAGACAGCCCCAAGAGACCCAGTACTTC. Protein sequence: CASRQPQETQYF.

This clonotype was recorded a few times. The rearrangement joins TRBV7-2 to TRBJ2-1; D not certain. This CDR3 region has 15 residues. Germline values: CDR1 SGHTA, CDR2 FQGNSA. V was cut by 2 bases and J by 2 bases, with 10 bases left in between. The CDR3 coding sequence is TGTGCCAGCAGCTTATTTAAGGGTACCTACAATGAGCAGTTCTTC. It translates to CASSLFKGTYNEQFF.

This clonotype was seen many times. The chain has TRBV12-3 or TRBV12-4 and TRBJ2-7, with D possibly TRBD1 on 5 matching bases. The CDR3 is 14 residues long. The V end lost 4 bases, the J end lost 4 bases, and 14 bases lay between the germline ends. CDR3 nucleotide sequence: TGTGCCAGCAGTTCAGACAGACCCTTATACGAGCAGTACTTC. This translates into CASSSDRPLYEQYF.

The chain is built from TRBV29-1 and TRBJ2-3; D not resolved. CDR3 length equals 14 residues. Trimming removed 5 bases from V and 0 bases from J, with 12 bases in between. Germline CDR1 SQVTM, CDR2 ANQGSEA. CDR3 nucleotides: TGCAGCGTTAGTCCTTTCACTAGCACAGATACGCAGTATTTT. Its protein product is CSVSPFTSTDTQYF.

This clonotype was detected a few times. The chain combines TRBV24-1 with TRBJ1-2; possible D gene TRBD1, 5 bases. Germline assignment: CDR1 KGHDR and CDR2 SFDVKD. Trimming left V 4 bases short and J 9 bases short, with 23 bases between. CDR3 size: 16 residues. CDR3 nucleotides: TGTGCCACCAGTGAGCCACAAGTCACAGGACTGATACGCTACACCTTC. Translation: CATSEPQVTGLIRYTF.

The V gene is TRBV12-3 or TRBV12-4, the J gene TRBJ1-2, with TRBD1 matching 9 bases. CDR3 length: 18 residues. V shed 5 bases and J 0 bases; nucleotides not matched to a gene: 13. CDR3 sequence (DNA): TGTGCCAGCAGTACGACCGGGACAGGGTACTTCACTAACTATGGCTACACCTTC. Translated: CASSTTGTGYFTNYGYTF.

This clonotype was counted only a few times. CDR3 bases: TGCAGTGCCACGACAGGGGCCTACGAGCAGTACTTC. As protein: CSATTGAYEQYF. The J gene is TRBJ2-7, the V gene TRBV20-1, with 8 nucleotides matching TRBD1. Germline loops: CDR1 DFQATT, CDR2 SNEGSKA (reference sequence). V was pared by 6 bases and J by 2 bases, with 3 bases of the junction left unmatched. CDR3 size: 12 residues.